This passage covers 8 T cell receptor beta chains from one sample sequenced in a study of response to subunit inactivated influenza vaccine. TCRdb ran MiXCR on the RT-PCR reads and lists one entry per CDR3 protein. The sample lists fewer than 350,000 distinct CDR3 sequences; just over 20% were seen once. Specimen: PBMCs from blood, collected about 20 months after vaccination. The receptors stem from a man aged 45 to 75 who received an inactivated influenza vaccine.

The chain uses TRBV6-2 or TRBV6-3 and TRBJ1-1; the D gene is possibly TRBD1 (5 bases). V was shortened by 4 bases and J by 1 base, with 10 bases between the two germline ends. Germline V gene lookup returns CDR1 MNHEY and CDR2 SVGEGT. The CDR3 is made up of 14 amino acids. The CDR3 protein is CASSSAGPNTEAFF. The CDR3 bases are TGTGCCAGCAGTTCGGCAGGGCCGAACACTGAAGCTTTCTTT.

DNA of the CDR3: TGCGCCAGCAGCTTGCTTAAACTAGCGGGCCCAGATACGCAGTATTTT. Translated, it gives CASSLLKLAGPDTQYF. The rearrangement links TRBV5-1 to TRBJ2-3, with 9 bases matching TRBD2. The ends lost 1 base at V and 4 bases at J; junction bases unmatched: 7. This CDR3 has 16 amino acids. The germline CDR1 and CDR2 sequences are SGHRS and YFSETQ.

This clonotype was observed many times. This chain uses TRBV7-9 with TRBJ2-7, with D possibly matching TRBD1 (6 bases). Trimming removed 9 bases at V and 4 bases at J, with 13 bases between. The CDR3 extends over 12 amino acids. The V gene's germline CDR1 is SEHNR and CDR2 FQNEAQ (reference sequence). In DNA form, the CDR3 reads TGTGCCAGTAGTTCAACAGGGTACGAGCAGTACTTC. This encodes CASSSTGYEQYF.

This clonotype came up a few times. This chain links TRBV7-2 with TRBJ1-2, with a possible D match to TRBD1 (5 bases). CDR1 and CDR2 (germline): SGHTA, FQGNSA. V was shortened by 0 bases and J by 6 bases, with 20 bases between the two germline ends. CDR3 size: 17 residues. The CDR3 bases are TGTGCCAGCAGCTTAGCGCTTCGGGCAGGGAGATCGGATGGCTACACCTTC. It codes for CASSLALRAGRSDGYTF.

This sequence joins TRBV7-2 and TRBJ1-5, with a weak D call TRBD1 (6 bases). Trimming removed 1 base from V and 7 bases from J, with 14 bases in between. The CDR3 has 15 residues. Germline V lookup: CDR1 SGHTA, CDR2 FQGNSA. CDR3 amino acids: CASSLGRQGIQPQHF. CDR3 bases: TGTGCCAGCAGCTTAGGCCGGCAGGGGATCCAGCCCCAGCATTTT.

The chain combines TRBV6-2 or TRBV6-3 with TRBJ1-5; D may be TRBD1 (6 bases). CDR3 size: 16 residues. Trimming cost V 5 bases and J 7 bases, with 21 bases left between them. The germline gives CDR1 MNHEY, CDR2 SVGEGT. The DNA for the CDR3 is TGTGCCAGCAGTCTCGGGCCTGACAGGAGAGGCCAGCCCCAGCATTTT. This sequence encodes CASSLGPDRRGQPQHF.

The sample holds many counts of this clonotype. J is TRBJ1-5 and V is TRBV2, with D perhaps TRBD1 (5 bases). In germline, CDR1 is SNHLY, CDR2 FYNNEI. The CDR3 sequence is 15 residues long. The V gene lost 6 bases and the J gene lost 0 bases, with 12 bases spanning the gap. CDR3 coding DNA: TGTGCCAGCAGACGATCAGGGCATAGCAATCAGCCCCAGCATTTT. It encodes CASRRSGHSNQPQHF.

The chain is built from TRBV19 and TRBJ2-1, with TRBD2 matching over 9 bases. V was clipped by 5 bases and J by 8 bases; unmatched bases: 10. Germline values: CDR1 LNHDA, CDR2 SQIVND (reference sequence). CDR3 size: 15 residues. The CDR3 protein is CASSPRTSVVDEQFF. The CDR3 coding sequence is TGTGCCAGTAGTCCAAGGACTAGCGTAGTCGATGAGCAGTTCTTC.